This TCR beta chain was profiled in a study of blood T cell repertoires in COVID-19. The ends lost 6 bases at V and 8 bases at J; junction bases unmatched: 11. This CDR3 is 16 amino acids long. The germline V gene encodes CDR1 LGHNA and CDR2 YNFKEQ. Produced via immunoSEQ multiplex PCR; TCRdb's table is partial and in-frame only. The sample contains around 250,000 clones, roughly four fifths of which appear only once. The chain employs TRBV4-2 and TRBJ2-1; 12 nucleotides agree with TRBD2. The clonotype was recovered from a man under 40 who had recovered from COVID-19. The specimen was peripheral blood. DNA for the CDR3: TGTGCCAGCAGACCTCCCTGGACTAGCGGGGCCGATGAGCAGTTCTTC. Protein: CASRPPWTSGADEQFF.